This entry lists 12 T cell receptor beta chains sequenced from one sample in a study of cytomegalovirus exposure and HLA in healthy donors. The PCR was carried out with 60 Vbeta primers and 13 Jbeta primers. Using immunoSEQ multiplex PCR, the repertoire was profiled, and TCRdb retains in-frame clones only, with some absent. The profile shows fewer than 200,000 clones, about four fifths of them singletons. The sample was PBMCs. Receptor source: a female donor in good health and CMV-seronegative.

The rearrangement joins TRBV4-1 to TRBJ2-7; TRBD2 agrees at 8 bases. This CDR3 has 16 residues. V lost 0 bases and J lost 2; bases outside the gene matches: 6. Germline-derived CDR1 and CDR2 are MGHRA and YSYEKL. The CDR3 nucleotides read TGCGCCAGCAGCCAAGATATGGCGGGGGGCGCCTACGAGCAGTACTTC. The encoded protein is CASSQDMAGGAYEQYF.

This chain links TRBV2 with TRBJ2-5, with 8 bases aligning to TRBD1. The DNA end lines up better with TRBJ2-7; the J call may be wrong. This CDR3 is built from 17 residues. Per the germline V gene, CDR1 is SNHLY and CDR2 is FYNNEI. CDR3 amino acids: CASRQSLRDRRAYEQYF. In nucleotides, the CDR3 is TGTGCCAGCAGGCAAAGCCTCCGGGACAGGAGGGCGTACGAGCAGTACTTC.

The V and J genes are TRBV7-2 and TRBJ2-3, with 15 bases fitting TRBD2. Looked up from germline, CDR1 is SGHTA and CDR2 is FQGNSA. This CDR3 contains 19 residues. The V gene end was trimmed by 0 bases and the J gene end by 2 bases; junction bases not matched to a gene: 6. The DNA for the CDR3 is TGTGCCAGCAGCTTAGCCGGGACTAGCGGGAGGTCGGCCACAGATACGCAGTATTTT. It encodes CASSLAGTSGRSATDTQYF.

The genes are TRBV5-1 and TRBJ2-1; 13 positions agree with TRBD2. The germline V gene has CDR1 SGHRS and CDR2 YFSETQ. With V trimmed by 4 bases and J by 5 bases, 3 bases remained unmatched. The CDR3 sequence is 15 residues long. The chain's CDR3 is CASSVTSGRNNEQFF. CDR3 DNA: TGCGCCAGCAGCGTGACTAGCGGGAGGAACAATGAGCAGTTCTTC.

This clone showed up just a few times. J is TRBJ2-5 and V is TRBV6-5; the D is unclear. This CDR3 has 12 residues. Per germline, CDR1 MNHEY and CDR2 SVGAGI. Trimming stripped 5 bases from V and 4 bases from J, with 8 bases between. CDR3 residues: CASSPVPETQYF. In DNA, the CDR3 is TGTGCCAGCAGTCCTGTTCCAGAGACCCAGTACTTC.

The rearrangement links TRBV7-2 to TRBJ2-1; the D gene is possibly TRBD1 (6 bases). V dropped 5 bases and J dropped 6 bases, with 17 bases sitting between them. Germline-derived CDR1 and CDR2 are SGHTA and FQGNSA. The CDR3 sequence is 15 residues long. In DNA form, the CDR3 reads TGTGCCAGCAGCCCGTCGACAGGTTGGGTCAATGAGCAGTTCTTC. It specifies CASSPSTGWVNEQFF.

The rearrangement uses TRBV18 and TRBJ2-7; D not resolved. The CDR3 length is 14 residues. Trimming cost V 6 bases and J 1 base, with 13 bases left between them. Germline CDR1 is KGHSH and CDR2 is LQKENI. The CDR3 DNA sequence: TGTGCCAGCTCCCCTGCCATAACTTCCTACGAGCAGTACTTC. Protein: CASSPAITSYEQYF.

This sequence joins TRBV9 and TRBJ2-2; possibly TRBD1 for D (6 bases). The CDR3 is made up of 15 amino acids. Germline V CDR1 and CDR2: SGDLS, YYNGEE. The V and J ends lost 0 bases and 1 base respectively, with 7 bases between them. CDR3 sequence: CASSVVGGNTGELFF. The DNA for the CDR3 is TGTGCCAGCAGCGTAGTAGGGGGGAACACCGGGGAGCTGTTTTTT.

In this sample, this clone turned up a few times. The chain has TRBV2 and TRBJ2-5; 12 bases fit TRBD2. Unmatched junction bases numbered 12, after V lost 8 bases and J lost 5 bases. Germline lookup yields CDR1 SNHLY and CDR2 FYNNEI. CDR3 length equals 16 residues. CDR3 sequence reads: CASGPWTSGEGETQYF. The CDR3, as DNA: TGTGCCAGCGGGCCCTGGACTAGCGGGGAGGGGGAGACCCAGTACTTC.

The chain has TRBV5-1 and TRBJ2-2, with 7 bases aligning to TRBD2. CDR3 length: 14 amino acids. Germline V gene sequence: CDR1 SGHRS, CDR2 YFSETQ. V shed 6 bases, J shed 2 bases, and the junction held 4 bases outside the gene matches. The CDR3 region has the DNA TGCGCCAGCACCCAGCGGGAAAACACCGGGGAGCTGTTTTTT. It specifies CASTQRENTGELFF. The whole variable domain, filled in from reference TRBV5-1 and TRBJ2-2, reads KAGVTQTPRYLIKTRGQQVTLSCSPISGHRSVSWYQQTPGQGLQFLFEYFSETQRNKGNFPGRFSGRQFSNSRSEMNVSTLELGDSALYLCASTQRENTGELFFGEGSRLTVL.

The chain uses TRBV2 and TRBJ2-1, with D perhaps matching TRBD2 (6 bases). CDR1 and CDR2 (germline): SNHLY, FYNNEI. V dropped 7 bases and J dropped 1 base, with 14 bases sitting between them. This CDR3 contains 15 residues. DNA of the CDR3: TGTGCCAGCAACCGTGGAGGGGTGTCCTACAATGAGCAGTTCTTC. Amino acid sequence: CASNRGGVSYNEQFF.

The chain links TRBV18 to TRBJ2-3; a weak D match, TRBD2 (5 bases). The V and J ends lost 0 bases and 2 bases respectively, with 12 bases between them. The CDR3 runs to 16 residues. Germline lookup yields CDR1 KGHSH and CDR2 LQKENI. The CDR3: CASSPPSSRATDTQYF. The CDR3 nucleotides read TGTGCCAGCTCACCACCTTCCTCGAGGGCCACAGATACGCAGTATTTT.